These 28 T cell receptor beta chains came from one sample sequenced in a study of blood T cell repertoires in COVID-19. TCRdb's copy holds only in-frame clones and misses some; the assay was immunoSEQ multiplex PCR. The sample lists some 100,000 clones; about nine tenths were seen once. Input material: peripheral blood. All receptors derive from a human donor in a cohort sampled during active COVID-19.

This chain links TRBV5-1 with TRBJ2-1, with 7 nucleotides matching TRBD2. Per germline, CDR1 SGHRS and CDR2 YFSETQ. This CDR3 is 13 amino acids long. The ends lost 4 bases at V and 6 bases at J; junction bases unmatched: 4. Here the CDR3 DNA reads TGCGCCAGCAGCCGGAGCGGGACCAATGAGCAGTTCTTC. This translates into CASSRSGTNEQFF. Supplemented by reference TRBV5-1 and TRBJ2-1, the full variable domain reads KAGVTQTPRYLIKTRGQQVTLSCSPISGHRSVSWYQQTPGQGLQFLFEYFSETQRNKGNFPGRFSGRQFSNSRSEMNVSTLELGDSALYLCASSRSGTNEQFFGPGTRLTVL.

The V and J genes are TRBV6-5 and TRBJ2-5, with D tentatively TRBD2 (7 bases). The CDR3 spans 15 residues. Trimming left V 8 bases short and J 5 bases short, with 21 bases between. Germline V gene sequence: CDR1 MNHEY, CDR2 SVGAGI. CDR3: CASEGGLVLLETQYF. The DNA of the CDR3 is TGTGCCAGCGAGGGGGGGCTAGTTTTGTTGGAGACCCAGTACTTC.

J is TRBJ1-2 and V is TRBV5-1, with D possibly matching TRBD1 (6 bases). The CDR3 runs to 15 residues. Trimming stripped 0 bases from V and 1 base from J, with 10 bases between. Germline V lookup: CDR1 SGHRS, CDR2 YFSETQ. Here the CDR3 reads CASSLGDTFNYGYTF. The CDR3 DNA reads TGCGCCAGCAGCTTGGGGGACACGTTTAACTATGGCTACACCTTC. The full variable domain, rest sourced from reference TRBV5-1 and TRBJ1-2, is KAGVTQTPRYLIKTRGQQVTLSCSPISGHRSVSWYQQTPGQGLQFLFEYFSETQRNKGNFPGRFSGRQFSNSRSEMNVSTLELGDSALYLCASSLGDTFNYGYTFGSGTRLTVV.

This chain uses TRBV5-1 with TRBJ2-3; 7 nucleotides agree with TRBD2. Germline V gene sequence: CDR1 SGHRS, CDR2 YFSETQ. The V and J ends lost 0 bases and 2 bases, in that order; junction bases with no gene match: 3. The CDR3 covers 15 residues. CDR3 sequence: CASSLVSGYTDTQYF. The CDR3 DNA follows: TGCGCCAGCAGCTTGGTTAGCGGGTACACAGATACGCAGTATTTT. Filled out from reference TRBV5-1 and TRBJ2-3, the complete variable domain reads KAGVTQTPRYLIKTRGQQVTLSCSPISGHRSVSWYQQTPGQGLQFLFEYFSETQRNKGNFPGRFSGRQFSNSRSEMNVSTLELGDSALYLCASSLVSGYTDTQYFGPGTRLTVL.

V and J are TRBV6-5 and TRBJ1-6, with TRBD1 matching 8 bases. The J segment lost 7 bases and the V segment lost 5 bases, leaving 7 bases of the junction unmatched. Per the germline V gene, CDR1 is MNHEY and CDR2 is SVGAGI. The CDR3 totals 15 residues. CDR3 sequence (DNA): TGTGCCAGCAGTCTCCCCGACAGGGGAAATTCACCCCTCCACTTT. This codes for CASSLPDRGNSPLHF.

The J gene is TRBJ2-1, the V gene TRBV27, with 13 bases aligning to TRBD2. Germline V gene data show CDR1 as MNHEY and CDR2 as SMNVEV (reference sequence). V dropped 5 bases and J dropped 4; count of bases not matched to a gene: 5. The CDR3 length is 16 residues. DNA of the CDR3: TGTGCCAGCAGTCGCAAGGGACTAGCGGGGTACAATGAGCAGTTCTTC. Protein sequence: CASSRKGLAGYNEQFF.

The V gene is TRBV19, the J gene TRBJ2-5; maybe TRBD2 (6 bases). The ends were cut back, 7 bases at V and 3 bases at J, with 21 bases in the middle. This CDR3 has 16 amino acids. Germline-derived CDR1 and CDR2 are LNHDA and SQIVND (reference sequence). The CDR3 sequence: CASTPRGNREKETQYF. The CDR3 DNA reads as TGTGCCAGTACCCCCCGGGGGAATAGGGAGAAAGAGACCCAGTACTTC.

The chain joins TRBV9 to TRBJ1-2; TRBD1 matches 9 bases. Per germline, CDR1 SGDLS and CDR2 YYNGEE. After removal of 7 bases from V and 8 bases from J, the junction contained 12 bases not matched to a gene. The length of the CDR3 is 14 residues. CDR3 loop: CASQLTGGAEGYTF. CDR3 DNA: TGTGCCAGCCAACTCACAGGGGGCGCGGAAGGCTACACCTTC.

The J gene is TRBJ2-7, the V gene TRBV4-1, with a possible D match to TRBD1 (6 bases). The CDR3 is 14 amino acids. V was pared by 3 bases and J by 0 bases, with 9 bases between. Per germline, CDR1 MGHRA and CDR2 YSYEKL. In nucleotides, the CDR3 is TGCGCCAGCAGCCAGTGGACAGACTCCTACGAGCAGTACTTC. Amino acid sequence: CASSQWTDSYEQYF.

Turning to this clone: Other nucleotide sequences in the sample specify the same CDR3. V and J are TRBV19 and TRBJ1-5; 8 positions agree with TRBD1. The V gene's germline CDR1 is LNHDA and CDR2 SQIVND (reference sequence). With V trimmed by 3 bases and J by 2 bases, 0 bases remained unmatched. The CDR3 loop spans 14 amino acids. CDR3 in DNA: TGTGCCAGTAGTATGGGACAGGGCAATCAGCCCCAGCATTTT. This codes for CASSMGQGNQPQHF.

V usage is TRBV7-9 and J usage is TRBJ2-1; 11 bases align to TRBD2. V shed 9 bases and J 6 bases; nucleotides not matched to a gene: 10. The CDR3 extends over 15 amino acids. The V gene's germline CDR1 is SEHNR and CDR2 FQNEAQ (reference sequence). CDR3 residues: CARGNLAGGSNEQFF. The CDR3 DNA follows: TGTGCCAGAGGGAATCTAGCGGGGGGCTCCAATGAGCAGTTCTTC.

The V call is TRBV3-1 (or the pseudogene TRBV3-2), the J call TRBJ2-7, with 8 bases identical to TRBD2. V dropped 0 bases and J dropped 6; count of bases not matched to a gene: 10. The CDR3 is 16 residues long. From germline, CDR1 is LGHDT and CDR2 YNNKEL (reference sequence). CDR3 sequence (DNA): TGTGCCAGCAGCCAAGATGCTACGGGAGGGCATCGCGAGCAGTACTTC. This codes for CASSQDATGGHREQYF.

The V call is TRBV20-1, the J call TRBJ2-6; 7 bases are shared with TRBD1. The CDR3 has 16 residues. Germline V CDR1 and CDR2: DFQATT, SNEGSKA (reference sequence). The V and J ends lost 3 bases and 0 bases, in that order; junction bases with no gene match: 5. The CDR3 sequence is CSASEGAFSGANVLTF. CDR3 DNA: TGCAGTGCTAGTGAGGGGGCGTTCTCTGGGGCCAACGTCCTGACTTTC.

This chain joins TRBV6-5 and TRBJ1-2, with 8 bases that match TRBD1. Germline values: CDR1 MNHEY, CDR2 SVGAGI. This CDR3 is built from 13 residues. Losses at the gene ends were 7 bases for V and 4 bases for J; bases not matched to a gene: 5. The CDR3 reads CASTRTGSYGYTF. The CDR3 coding sequence is TGTGCCAGCACCAGGACAGGGAGCTATGGCTACACCTTC.

The V gene is TRBV10-3, the J gene TRBJ2-1; a possible D gene is TRBD2 (6 bases). The V and J ends lost 2 bases and 5 bases respectively, with 7 bases between them. The CDR3 length is 13 residues. Per germline, CDR1 ENHRY and CDR2 SYGVKD. CDR3 sequence (DNA): TGTGCCATCAGTGAGGGCGGGAACAATGAGCAGTTCTTC. Its translation: CAISEGGNNEQFF.

The rearrangement uses TRBV6-5 and TRBJ2-3; 9 bases align to TRBD2. The CDR3 is 14 amino acids. V shed 6 bases, J shed 2 bases, and the junction held 3 bases outside the gene matches. Germline V CDR1 and CDR2: MNHEY, SVGAGI. CDR3 loop: CASRTSGYTDTQYF. Here the CDR3 DNA reads TGTGCCAGCAGGACTAGCGGATACACAGATACGCAGTATTTT.

The gene calls are TRBV11-3 and TRBJ2-6; unclear D gene. CDR3 length: 16 amino acids. The V and J ends lost 0 bases and 0 bases respectively, with 6 bases between them. CDR1 and CDR2 (germline): SGHNT, YENEEA. CDR3 coding DNA: TGTGCCAGCAGCTTAGATACTTCCTCTGGGGCCAACGTCCTGACTTTC. This encodes CASSLDTSSGANVLTF.

V and J are TRBV11-2 and TRBJ2-7; TRBD2 agrees at 12 bases. The CDR3 is 15 amino acids. Per the germline V gene, CDR1 is SGHAT and CDR2 is FQNNGV. The ends lost 5 bases at V and 0 bases at J; junction bases unmatched: 2. CDR3 residues: CASSPGLAGSYEQYF. The CDR3 DNA is TGTGCCAGCAGCCCGGGACTAGCGGGCTCCTACGAGCAGTACTTC.

This clone was seen a single time. The chain combines TRBV25-1 with TRBJ2-7; 9 nucleotides agree with TRBD1. The CDR3 contains 18 residues. Trimming cost V 4 bases and J 0 bases; bases outside gene matches: 13. CDR1 is MGHDK, CDR2 SYGVNS, per germline. Here the CDR3 DNA reads TGTGCCAGCAGTGGTAGCTTTGGACAGGGGAAAGACTCCTACGAGCAGTACTTC. Protein: CASSGSFGQGKDSYEQYF.

The rearrangement links TRBV13 to TRBJ2-7, with D possibly TRBD1 on 5 matching bases. CDR1 PRHDT and CDR2 FYEKMQ come from the germline V gene (reference sequence). The CDR3 has 13 amino acids. Trimming pared 1 base from V and 9 bases from J, leaving 13 bases between. In DNA form, the CDR3 reads TGTGCCAGCAGCTTAGCACAGGCCCCCGGGCAGTACTTC. Protein: CASSLAQAPGQYF.

This clone came up a few times. This rearrangement joins TRBV19 to TRBJ1-5; 7 nucleotides match TRBD1. Germline V gene lookup returns CDR1 LNHDA and CDR2 SQIVND (reference sequence). The CDR3 is made up of 14 amino acids. After removal of 7 bases from V and 6 bases from J, the junction contained 9 bases not matched to a gene. The CDR3 bases are TGTGCCAGTACCTCGACAGGGACCCGTCAGCCCCAGCATTTT. This sequence encodes CASTSTGTRQPQHF.

This clone was counted a few times. The chain uses TRBV21-1 and TRBJ2-7; TRBD1, as called in the table, went unchecked against the DNA. TRBV21-1 is tagged as a pseudogene. The CDR3 length is 17 residues. CDR3 sequence reads: CASSKGGDRGNSYEQYF. CDR3 DNA sequence: TGTGCCAGCAGCAAAGGAGGGGACAGGGGGAACTCCTACGAGCAGTACTTC.

This rearrangement joins TRBV6-5 to TRBJ1-4; 8 bases map to TRBD1. Germline CDR1 and CDR2: MNHEY and SVGAGI. The CDR3 runs to 13 residues. V lost 9 bases to trimming and J lost 6 bases; unmatched junction nucleotides: 6. The CDR3 DNA sequence: TGTGCCAGTAACCGGGACAGGTATGAAAAACTGTTTTTT. As protein: CASNRDRYEKLFF.

CDR3 bases: TGTGCCAGCAGTCCCGGGACATCTGGGGCCAACGTCCTGACTTTC. Its translation: CASSPGTSGANVLTF. The V gene is TRBV2, the J gene TRBJ2-6, with D maybe TRBD1 (6 bases). V lost 5 bases and J 1 base, leaving 9 bases between the germline ends. The CDR3 is 15 residues long. Germline CDR1 is SNHLY and CDR2 is FYNNEI.

The chain joins TRBV19 to TRBJ1-1, with 8 bases matching TRBD1. CDR1 is LNHDA and CDR2 is SQIVND in the germline V gene (reference sequence). CDR3 length equals 15 residues. V dropped 1 base and J dropped 6; count of bases not matched to a gene: 7. For the CDR3, the DNA is TGTGCCAGTAGTATAGTTAGGACAGGGTCAGCTGAAGCTTTCTTT. This codes for CASSIVRTGSAEAFF.

The J gene is TRBJ1-2, the V gene TRBV7-9; maybe TRBD1 (5 bases). The germline gives CDR1 SEHNR, CDR2 FQNEAQ (reference sequence). V lost 0 bases and J 7 bases, leaving 12 bases between the germline ends. The CDR3 length is 14 residues. The CDR3 protein is CASSLAPGGGGYTF. In DNA, the CDR3 is TGTGCCAGCAGCTTAGCGCCGGGGGGTGGTGGCTACACCTTC.

In this sample, this clone turned up a few times. The J gene is TRBJ1-5, the V gene TRBV6-6, with 9 bases that match TRBD1. From germline, CDR1 is MNHNY and CDR2 SVGAGI (reference sequence). The ends lost 5 bases at V and 5 bases at J; junction bases unmatched: 13. The CDR3 totals 17 residues. CDR3 sequence (DNA): TGTGCCAGCAGTCCCGACGCCGGGACAGGGCTGGATCAGCCCCAGCATTTT. The encoded protein is CASSPDAGTGLDQPQHF.

The CDR3 DNA sequence: TGCAGCGTTGAAGGATGGGCTAGCGGCAATGAGCAGTTCTTC. This codes for CSVEGWASGNEQFF. The chain combines TRBV29-1 with TRBJ2-1; 7 bases agree with TRBD2. The CDR3 has 14 residues. Germline assignment: CDR1 SQVTM and CDR2 ANQGSEA. Trimming took 1 base from V and 6 from J; bases not matched to a gene: 6.